This entry lists 22 T cell receptor beta chains sequenced from one sample in a study of shared clonotypes between healthy human individuals. Measured with immunoSEQ multiplex PCR; TCRdb has only the in-frame clones, and not every one. The table has about 2 million clones, over 85% seen once. Material for sequencing was naive CD4+ T cells sorted from blood. Subset of the sample: CD45RA+ positively selected. The receptors derive from a man between 18 and 29 years old in good health.

This clone is a singleton in its sample. The same CDR3 is also encoded by other DNA sequences in this sample. V and J are TRBV18 and TRBJ2-5; D not resolved. Trimming cost V 3 bases and J 2 bases, with 7 bases left between them. Per the germline V gene, CDR1 is KGHSH and CDR2 is LQKENI. The CDR3 length is 13 residues. This CDR3 reads CASSPGQQETQYF. The CDR3 DNA reads TGTGCCAGCTCACCTGGGCAGCAAGAGACCCAGTACTTC.

The rearrangement uses TRBV2 and TRBJ1-2, with TRBD1 as a possible D gene (6 bases). This CDR3 spans 14 amino acids. V shed 6 bases and J shed 4 bases, with 15 bases lying between them. Germline V lookup: CDR1 SNHLY, CDR2 FYNNEI. Written as DNA, the CDR3 is TGTGCCAGCAGCGACACCGGGACAATCTATGGCTACACCTTC. It yields the protein CASSDTGTIYGYTF.

The chain combines TRBV11-3 with TRBJ2-1; perhaps TRBD1 as D (7 bases). The germline gives CDR1 SGHNT, CDR2 YENEEA. The CDR3 has 15 amino acids. V lost 5 bases and J 0 bases, leaving 11 bases between the germline ends. CDR3 in amino acids: CASSAGQSSYNEQFF. For the CDR3, the DNA is TGTGCCAGCAGCGCGGGACAGAGCTCCTACAATGAGCAGTTCTTC.

The CDR3 here is CATSSKTGGRPGELFF. CDR3 DNA sequence: TGTGCCACCAGCAGTAAGACAGGGGGACGGCCCGGGGAGCTGTTTTTT. V and J are TRBV15 and TRBJ2-2; TRBD1 matches 9 bases. The CDR3 loop spans 16 amino acids. Germline lookup yields CDR1 LNHNV and CDR2 YYDKDF (reference sequence). V dropped 3 bases and J dropped 6; count of bases not matched to a gene: 8.

The chain has TRBV4-1 and TRBJ1-4; no reliable D call. Trimming stripped 5 bases from V and 0 bases from J, with 7 bases between. The germline V gene encodes CDR1 MGHRA and CDR2 YSYEKL. The CDR3 length is 14 residues. The CDR3, as DNA: TGCGCCAGCAGCGTCTTTGCAACTAATGAAAAACTGTTTTTT. Translated, it gives CASSVFATNEKLFF.

This chain joins TRBV6-1 and TRBJ1-2; 11 positions match TRBD1. Germline loops: CDR1 MNHNS, CDR2 SASEGT. The ends lost 7 bases at V and 2 bases at J; junction bases unmatched: 6. This CDR3 contains 15 residues. CDR3 in amino acids: CASKPGTGGNYGYTF. In nucleotides, the CDR3 is TGTGCCAGCAAGCCCGGGACAGGGGGGAACTATGGCTACACCTTC.

This chain uses TRBV6-6 with TRBJ1-2, with 7 bases fitting TRBD1. Germline V gene data show CDR1 as MNHNY and CDR2 as SVGAGI (reference sequence). V was pared by 1 base and J by 5 bases, with 10 bases of the junction left unmatched. The CDR3 spans 16 residues. The CDR3 here is CASSYFPQGTEYGYTF. Written as DNA, the CDR3 is TGTGCCAGCAGTTACTTTCCACAGGGGACAGAGTATGGCTACACCTTC.

The rearrangement links TRBV1 to TRBJ1-5. TRBV1 is a documented pseudogene. The CDR3 runs to 17 residues. In DNA form, the CDR3 reads TGCACCAGCAGCCAAGGAGGAGGGGAATGGCGCAATCAGCCCCAGCATTTT. Its protein is CTSSQGGGEWRNQPQHF.

V gene TRBV30 combines with J gene TRBJ2-1; maybe TRBD2 (6 bases). V was shortened by 3 bases and J by 0 bases, with 12 bases between the two germline ends. The CDR3 has 15 amino acids. Germline V gene sequence: CDR1 GTSNPN, CDR2 SVGIG (reference sequence). DNA of the CDR3: TGTGCCTGGAGCCGGCAGACTAGCTCCTACAATGAGCAGTTCTTC. It codes for CAWSRQTSSYNEQFF.

This clone was picked up one time. The rearrangement uses TRBV6-6 and TRBJ1-5; possibly TRBD1 for D (5 bases). V lost 4 bases and J lost 4, with 17 bases in between. This CDR3 contains 16 residues. Germline assignment: CDR1 MNHNY and CDR2 SVGAGI (reference sequence). The CDR3 coding sequence is TGTGCCAGCAGTTCCGCGGGGGGGAAAACTAATCAGCCCCAGCATTTT. Translating it yields CASSSAGGKTNQPQHF.

The chain is built from TRBV5-1 and TRBJ2-7; D perhaps matches TRBD1 (5 bases). The germline gives CDR1 SGHRS, CDR2 YFSETQ. Between the trimmed V and J ends, which lost 1 base and 0 bases, there was a span of 8 bases. The CDR3 length is 14 residues. CDR3 sequence reads: CASSLTQGSYEQYF. DNA for the CDR3: TGCGCCAGCAGCTTGACCCAGGGCTCCTACGAGCAGTACTTC.

Turning to this clone: The missing conserved phenylalanine or tryptophan at the end of this CDR3 makes a read error likely. The DNA is left out, because the CDR3 cannot be placed on it with certainty; the CDR3 is given as TCRdb lists it. The chain uses TRBV20-1 and TRBJ1-1; TRBD1, as called in the table, went unchecked against the DNA. Germline V gene lookup returns CDR1 DFQATT and CDR2 SNEGSKA (reference sequence). The CDR3 length equals 8 residues, ends included. CDR3 loop: CSALDREL.

The chain links TRBV6-5 to TRBJ2-1, with TRBD2 identical over 7 bases. The germline V gene encodes CDR1 MNHEY and CDR2 SVGAGI. This CDR3 spans 16 amino acids. V lost 0 bases, J lost 6 bases, and 8 bases stayed unmatched. CDR3 in amino acids: CASSYSISASGNEQFF. The CDR3 bases are TGTGCCAGCAGTTACTCGATATCAGCTAGCGGCAATGAGCAGTTCTTC.

J is TRBJ1-1 and V is TRBV5-1; 7 bases fit TRBD1. The germline V gene encodes CDR1 SGHRS and CDR2 YFSETQ. Trimming removed 5 bases from V and 6 bases from J; junction bases left unmatched: 13. The CDR3 runs to 15 residues. The CDR3 reads CASSSGQERRPEAFF. The CDR3 DNA reads as TGCGCCAGCAGTTCAGGACAGGAGCGTCGTCCTGAAGCTTTCTTT.

The CDR3 DNA is TGTGCCAGCAGTTTCGTTAGGGGACTACCCTCCGAGCAGTACTTC. Amino acids: CASSFVRGLPSEQYF. The chain recombines TRBV28 with TRBJ2-7; TRBD2 agrees at 7 bases. Germline V lookup: CDR1 MDHEN, CDR2 SYDVKM. V gave up 3 bases and J gave up 6 bases; unmatched junction bases: 11. CDR3 length equals 15 residues.

Written as DNA, the CDR3 is TGTGCCAGCAGCTTAGACGGTCCTGTCTACGAGCAGTACTTC. Residues: CASSLDGPVYEQYF. V usage is TRBV7-2 and J usage is TRBJ2-7; D call uncertain. Germline loops: CDR1 SGHTA, CDR2 FQGNSA. The CDR3 covers 14 residues. V was pared by 1 base and J by 3 bases, with 10 bases between.

The chain recombines TRBV6-1 with TRBJ1-2, with 11 bases that match TRBD1. This CDR3 contains 14 residues. CDR1 MNHNS and CDR2 SASEGT come from the germline V gene. V was pared by 4 bases and J by 5 bases, with 3 bases of the junction left unmatched. CDR3 amino acids: CASSGGQGVYGYTF. CDR3 nucleotides: TGTGCCAGCAGTGGGGGACAGGGGGTTTATGGCTACACCTTC.

This chain connects TRBV10-3 to TRBJ2-7; D is unclear. The V and J ends lost 3 bases and 0 bases respectively, with 3 bases between them. Per germline, CDR1 ENHRY and CDR2 SYGVKD. The CDR3 runs 12 residues. The CDR3 region has the DNA TGTGCCATCAGTGAAAACTCCTACGAGCAGTACTTC. The encoded protein is CAISENSYEQYF.

This clone was counted a few times. The sample contains more than one DNA sequence encoding this CDR3. The rearrangement uses TRBV5-4 and TRBJ2-7; perhaps TRBD1 as D (5 bases). V was pared by 4 bases and J by 3 bases, with 8 bases between. The CDR3 runs 12 residues. CDR1 and CDR2 (germline): SGHNT, YYREEE (reference sequence). The CDR3 is CASSLDNYEQYF. Here the CDR3 DNA reads TGTGCCAGCAGCCTGGACAACTACGAGCAGTACTTC.

This chain uses TRBV30 with TRBJ2-3; 9 bases are a match to TRBD1. V dropped 5 bases and J dropped 4; count of bases not matched to a gene: 4. This CDR3 comprises 13 residues. The germline CDR1 and CDR2 sequences are GTSNPN and SVGIG (reference sequence). The DNA of the CDR3 is TGTGCCTGGCTTGGACAGGGGCCAGATACGCAGTATTTT. Translated: CAWLGQGPDTQYF.

Points on this clone: This sequence may be a read error, since a much larger clone differs from it by one base. Since no conserved phenylalanine or tryptophan closes the CDR3, a read error is the likely cause. J is TRBJ1-5 and V is TRBV27; 8 nucleotides match TRBD1. Germline CDR1 MNHEY, CDR2 SMNVEV (reference sequence). Losses at the gene ends were 5 bases for V and 6 bases for J; bases not matched to a gene: 6. The CDR3 has 14 amino acids. CDR3 nucleotide sequence: TGTGCCAGCAGTCCGGGACAGGAAAGTCAGCCCCAGCATCTT. Its translation: CASSPGQESQPQHL.

Regarding this clone: Compared with germline, one end of the junction differs, possibly owing to a read error. This chain joins TRBV7-2 and TRBJ2-7; 11 bases agree with TRBD2. CDR3 length: 14 amino acids. Germline V gene data show CDR1 as SGHTA and CDR2 as FQGNSA. In nucleotides, the CDR3 is TGTGCCAGCAGCTTACGTATACTAGCGGGAGATCTGCACTTC. It translates to CASSLRILAGDLHF.